This T cell receptor beta chain came from a study of blood T cell repertoires in COVID-19 (dated by TCRdb to about 2020). Background for the entire study: The collaborator samples originated in the United States, Italy and Spain and spanned the acute and convalescent phases of COVID-19. The dataset comprised deeply sampled blood TCRbeta repertoires from subjects exposed to, actively infected with, or recovered from COVID-19. The repertoires were released in a freely available public database meant as a resource for research on the immune response to SARS-CoV-2. The prospective study material was composed of cDNA or gDNA derived from T cells, B-cell-depleted T cells, or PBMCs. The sample metadata nearly always contained a de-identified subject ID, COVID-19 status, age in years and sex. Where HLA class I and class II types were available, the types were taken from metadata supplied by the sample provider, not from assay-based typing. The samples were drawn from two sources: the first 160 participants of the ongoing ImmuneRACE study, and over 1,000 subjects contributed by 6 global collaborators.

General study outcomes and caveats: How much clinical and demographic metadata was included differed by source and by participant, and the metadata was provided uncurated.

Comment on this clone: Its antigen remains unidentified. Base qualities are not at hand, and no much larger clone is one base apart.

At one collaborating source in Seattle, patients were enrolled during active infection and were followed longitudinally through the course of disease. Collaborating institutions collected whole blood in K2EDTA tubes following their own protocols. For TCRbeta analysis, collaborators shipped samples as frozen whole blood, isolated PBMCs, or DNA extracted from either of those sample types. Counted from cysteine to phenylalanine, this CDR3 has 16 amino acids. The CDR3 DNA has 48 bases and is translated from base 1. The germline V gene provides CDR1 SGHRS and CDR2 YFSETQ. V is trimmed back by 2 bases and J by 4 bases, and the junction contains 7 bases that no gene match accounts for. The immunoSEQ Assay, a bias-controlled multiplex PCR, was used to amplify TCRbeta CDR3 regions from genomic DNA. Concerning the study's data processing: The number of nucleated cells in each sample was estimated from the amplification of reference gene primers within the assay. Sequence reads were collapsed and filtered to measure the absolute abundance of every unique TCRbeta CDR3 rearrangement. Productive Simpson clonality was computed per sample as the square root of Simpson's diversity index over productive rearrangements. TCRdb re-hosts the immuneACCESS table, in-frame sequences only. Its copies lack some clones; in the studies checked, an unresolved V gene accounts for under half of them, and the cause for the rest is not known. V, J and clone size reflect that table, while D and trimming were determined from the DNA. The sample yields hundreds of thousands of clones; roughly 86% were counted once. The ten most abundant clones make up 1.8% of the sample.

Sequences were obtained from peripheral blood. The source of this sequence is a woman in her twenties or thirties with COVID-19, enrolled during active disease. Rearrangement joined TRBV5-1 to TRBJ2-2, with 8 middle bases fitting TRBD1. The DNA sequence is given as TGCGCCAGCAGCTTACGGACAGGGCGGATCACCGGGGAGCTGTTTTTT. Its product reads: CASSLRTGRITGELFF.